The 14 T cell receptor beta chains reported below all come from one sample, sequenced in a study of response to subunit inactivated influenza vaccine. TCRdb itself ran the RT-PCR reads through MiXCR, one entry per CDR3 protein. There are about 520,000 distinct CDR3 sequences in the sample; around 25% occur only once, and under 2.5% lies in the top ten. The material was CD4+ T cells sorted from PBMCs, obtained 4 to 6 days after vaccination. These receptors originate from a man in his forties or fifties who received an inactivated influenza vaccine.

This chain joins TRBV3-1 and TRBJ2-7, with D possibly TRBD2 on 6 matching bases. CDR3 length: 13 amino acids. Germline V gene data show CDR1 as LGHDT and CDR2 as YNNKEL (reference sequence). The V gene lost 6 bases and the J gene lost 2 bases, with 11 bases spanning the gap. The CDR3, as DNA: TGTGCCAGCAGTCGTCCGGGAGCCTACGAGCAGTACTTC. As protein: CASSRPGAYEQYF.

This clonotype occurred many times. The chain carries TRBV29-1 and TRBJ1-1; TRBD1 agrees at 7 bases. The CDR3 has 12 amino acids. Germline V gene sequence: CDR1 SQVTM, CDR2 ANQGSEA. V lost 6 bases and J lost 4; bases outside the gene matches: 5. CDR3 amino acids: CSVRTGGTEAFF. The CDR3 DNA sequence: TGCAGCGTCCGGACAGGAGGCACTGAAGCTTTCTTT.

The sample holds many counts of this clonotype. The CDR3: CASSYSGGRAYEQYF. The CDR3 bases are TGTGCCAGCAGTTACTCCGGGGGGCGCGCCTACGAGCAGTACTTC. The chain carries TRBV6-5 and TRBJ2-7; D possibly corresponds to TRBD2 (7 bases). The CDR3 sequence is 15 residues long. Germline CDR1 MNHEY, CDR2 SVGAGI. V lost 0 bases and J 2 bases, leaving 11 bases between the germline ends.

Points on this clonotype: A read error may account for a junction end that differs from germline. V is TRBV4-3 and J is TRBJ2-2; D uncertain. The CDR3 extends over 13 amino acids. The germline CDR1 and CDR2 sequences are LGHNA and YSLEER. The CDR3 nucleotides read TGCTCCAGCAGCCCCGATTACCGCGGGGAGCTGTTTTTT. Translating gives CSSSPDYRGELFF.

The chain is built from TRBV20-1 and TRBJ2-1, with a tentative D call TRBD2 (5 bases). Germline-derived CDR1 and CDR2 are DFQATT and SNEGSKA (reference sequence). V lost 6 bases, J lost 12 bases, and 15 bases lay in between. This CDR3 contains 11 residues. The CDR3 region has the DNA TGCAGTGCCGGACGGCCTCGGGGGCAGTTCTTC. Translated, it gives CSAGRPRGQFF.

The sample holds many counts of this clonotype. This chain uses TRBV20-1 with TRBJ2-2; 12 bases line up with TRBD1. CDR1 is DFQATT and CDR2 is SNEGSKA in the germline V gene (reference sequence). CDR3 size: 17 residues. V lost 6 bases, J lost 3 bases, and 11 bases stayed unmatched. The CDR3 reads CSATGTGGAWDTGELFF. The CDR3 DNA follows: TGCAGTGCCACCGGGACAGGGGGCGCCTGGGACACCGGGGAGCTGTTTTTT.

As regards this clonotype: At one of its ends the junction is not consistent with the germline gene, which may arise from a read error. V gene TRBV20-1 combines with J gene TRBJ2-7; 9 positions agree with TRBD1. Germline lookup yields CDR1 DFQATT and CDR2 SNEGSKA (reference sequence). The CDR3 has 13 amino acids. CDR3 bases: TGCGGGGGGAGACAGGGGGTTTTTTACGAGCAGTGCTTC. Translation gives CGGRQGVFYEQCF.

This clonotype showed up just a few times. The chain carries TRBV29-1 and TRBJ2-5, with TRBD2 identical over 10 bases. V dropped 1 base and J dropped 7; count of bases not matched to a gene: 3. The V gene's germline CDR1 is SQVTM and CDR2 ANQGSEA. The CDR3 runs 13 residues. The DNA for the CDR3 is TGCAGCGTTGAAGCTAGCGGGGGACGGACCCAGTACTTC. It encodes CSVEASGGRTQYF.

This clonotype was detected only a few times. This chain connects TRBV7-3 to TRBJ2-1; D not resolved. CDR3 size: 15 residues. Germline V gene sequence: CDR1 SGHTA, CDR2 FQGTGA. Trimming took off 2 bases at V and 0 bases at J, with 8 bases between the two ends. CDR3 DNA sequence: TGTGCCAGCAGCTTAGGTGTCAACTCCTACAATGAGCAGTTCTTC. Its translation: CASSLGVNSYNEQFF.

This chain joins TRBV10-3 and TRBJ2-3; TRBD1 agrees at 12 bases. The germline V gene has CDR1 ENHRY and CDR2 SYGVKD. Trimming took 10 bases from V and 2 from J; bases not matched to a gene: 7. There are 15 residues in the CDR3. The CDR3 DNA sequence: TGTGCCACCCTGGGGACAGGGGGCTTCACAGATACGCAGTATTTT. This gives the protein CATLGTGGFTDTQYF.

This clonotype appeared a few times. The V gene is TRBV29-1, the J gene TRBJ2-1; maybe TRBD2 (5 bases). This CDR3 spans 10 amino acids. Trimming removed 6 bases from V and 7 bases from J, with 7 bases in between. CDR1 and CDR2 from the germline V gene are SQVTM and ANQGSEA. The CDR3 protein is CSVAVNEQFF. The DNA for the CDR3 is TGCAGCGTAGCGGTAAATGAGCAGTTCTTC.

The CDR3 is CASSRGGGPMNTGELFF. The CDR3 nucleotides read TGTGCCAGCAGCCGCGGGGGCGGTCCAATGAACACCGGGGAGCTGTTTTTT. The chain is built from TRBV11-3 and TRBJ2-2; maybe TRBD2 (7 bases). V was shortened by 5 bases and J by 1 base, with 17 bases between the two germline ends. CDR1 is SGHNT, CDR2 YENEEA, per germline. This CDR3 spans 17 amino acids.

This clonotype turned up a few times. CDR3 sequence: CPGPISTDTQYF. CDR3 DNA: TGCCCCGGACCAATAAGCACAGATACGCAGTATTTT. The rearrangement links TRBV20-1 to TRBJ2-3; D remains unclear. This CDR3 contains 12 residues. Germline loops: CDR1 DFQATT, CDR2 SNEGSKA (reference sequence).

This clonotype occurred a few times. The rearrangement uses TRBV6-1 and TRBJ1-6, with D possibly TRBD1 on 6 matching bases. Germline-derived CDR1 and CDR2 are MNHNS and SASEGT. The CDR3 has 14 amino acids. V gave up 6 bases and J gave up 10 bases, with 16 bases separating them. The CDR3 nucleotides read TGTGCCAGCAGACAAGCAGGGGTTGGATCACCCCTCCACTTT. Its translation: CASRQAGVGSPLHF.